These 9 T cell receptor beta chains came from one sample sequenced in a study of blood T cell repertoires in COVID-19. Method: immunoSEQ multiplex PCR; TCRdb's copy keeps in-frame clones and lacks some. In the table there are around 30,000 clones, around 86% of which are singletons. The specimen sequenced was peripheral blood. These TCRs come from a woman aged 80 or over with active or convalescent COVID-19.

The rearrangement joins TRBV6-5 to TRBJ1-1, with TRBD1 matching 10 bases. This CDR3 is 15 amino acids long. Germline CDR1 and CDR2: MNHEY and SVGAGI. Losses at the gene ends were 1 base for V and 3 bases for J; bases not matched to a gene: 2. The DNA for the CDR3 is TGTGCCAGCAGTTACTGGGGACAGGGGTACACTGAAGCTTTCTTT. Residues: CASSYWGQGYTEAFF.

The chain employs TRBV9 and TRBJ2-2, with TRBD1 matching over 8 bases. V shed 5 bases, J shed 4 bases, and the junction held 4 bases outside the gene matches. The CDR3 contains 14 residues. Germline V CDR1 and CDR2: SGDLS, YYNGEE. The CDR3: CASRGQAVTGELFF. The CDR3 nucleotides are TGTGCCAGCAGGGGACAGGCGGTCACCGGGGAGCTGTTTTTT. The full variable domain, in which reference TRBV9 and TRBJ2-2 provide the parts outside the CDR3, is DSGVTQTPKHLITATGQRVTLRCSPRSGDLSVYWYQQSLDQGLQFLIQYYNGEERAKGNILERFSAQQFPDLHSELNLSSLELGDSALYFCASRGQAVTGELFFGEGSRLTVL.

The V call is TRBV3-1 (or the pseudogene TRBV3-2), the J call TRBJ1-2; D possibly corresponds to TRBD1 (6 bases). CDR3 length: 16 amino acids. CDR1 and CDR2 from the germline V gene are LGHDT and YNNKEL (reference sequence). V dropped 1 base and J dropped 0 bases, with 12 bases sitting between them. The CDR3 protein is CASSQADRPTNYGYTF. The CDR3 DNA reads as TGTGCCAGCAGCCAAGCCGACAGGCCTACTAACTATGGCTACACCTTC.

The gene calls are TRBV4-1 and TRBJ1-1, with no clear D. Germline-derived CDR1 and CDR2 are MGHRA and YSYEKL. The CDR3 consists of 14 residues. Trimming took 1 base from V and 2 from J, leaving 8 bases between them. For the CDR3, the DNA is TGCGCCAGCAGCCAAGGTCGGGGAAACACTGAAGCTTTCTTT. The encoded protein is CASSQGRGNTEAFF.

This rearrangement joins TRBV29-1 to TRBJ1-2; weak D call: TRBD1 (6 bases). The CDR3 is 14 amino acids. V was pared by 6 bases and J by 3 bases, with 17 bases between. Germline assignment: CDR1 SQVTM and CDR2 ANQGSEA. The CDR3 bases are TGCAGCGTCGTCCCGACACAGGGACACTATGGCTACACCTTC. Protein product: CSVVPTQGHYGYTF. The variable domain in full, with the rest retrieved from reference TRBV29-1 and TRBJ1-2, is SAVISQKPSRDICQRGTSLTIQCQVDSQVTMMFWYRQQPGQSLTLIATANQGSEATYESGFVIDKFPISRPNLTFSTLTVSNMSPEDSSIYLCSVVPTQGHYGYTFGSGTRLTVV.

The chain employs TRBV3-1 (or the pseudogene TRBV3-2) and TRBJ2-1, with 10 bases aligning to TRBD2. The ends lost 7 bases at V and 7 bases at J; junction bases unmatched: 7. CDR3 length: 14 amino acids. From germline, CDR1 is LGHDT and CDR2 YNNKEL (reference sequence). CDR3 residues: CASTLGLAENEQFF. CDR3 DNA sequence: TGTGCCAGCACCCTAGGACTAGCGGAGAATGAGCAGTTCTTC.

Only a few counts were recorded for this clone. CDR3 sequence (DNA): TGTGCCAGCAGTCGTCCAGGGCAACTCTCTGGAAACACCATATATTTT. The encoded protein is CASSRPGQLSGNTIYF. This chain connects TRBV6-2 or TRBV6-3 to TRBJ1-3, with D possibly being TRBD1 (5 bases). The V and J ends lost 5 bases and 0 bases respectively, with 14 bases between them. CDR3 length: 16 amino acids. Germline CDR1 and CDR2: MNHEY and SVGEGT.

The chain recombines TRBV27 with TRBJ2-1, with TRBD2 identical over 12 bases. The V segment lost 6 bases and the J segment 4 bases; nucleotides outside the gene matches: 7. The CDR3 length is 16 residues. The germline CDR1 and CDR2 sequences are MNHEY and SMNVEV (reference sequence). In DNA, the CDR3 is TGTGCCAGCAGCGCGAGAACTAGCGGGAGGTACAATGAGCAGTTCTTC. This translates into CASSARTSGRYNEQFF.

The chain has TRBV6-6 and TRBJ2-7; the match to TRBD1 covers 8 bases. The CDR3 runs to 15 residues. The trim removed 6 bases at V and 2 bases at J, leaving 9 bases unmatched. Germline loops: CDR1 MNHNY, CDR2 SVGAGI (reference sequence). CDR3 bases: TGTGCCAGCAGCCCGACAGGGGTCCCCCCCTACGAGCAGTACTTC. This codes for CASSPTGVPPYEQYF.